Following are 18 T cell receptor beta chains from one sample sequenced in a study of blood T cell repertoires in COVID-19. Here immunoSEQ multiplex PCR was the method, and the copy in TCRdb shows in-frame clones only, minus some. Of around 20,000 clones listed, about 88% were seen once; the top ten hold approximately 9%. The sample consisted of peripheral blood. The receptors shown here come from a middle-aged man with active COVID-19.

The chain links TRBV6-6 to TRBJ2-7; D remains ambiguous. The CDR3 has 12 residues. Trimming cost V 2 bases and J 9 bases, with 11 bases left between them. The V gene's germline CDR1 is MNHNY and CDR2 SVGAGI (reference sequence). CDR3 in amino acids: CASSYGHYRQYF. CDR3 DNA sequence: TGTGCCAGCAGTTACGGTCACTACCGGCAGTACTTC.

V and J are TRBV9 and TRBJ1-1; TRBD1 matches 7 bases. The trim removed 4 bases at V and 3 bases at J, leaving 6 bases unmatched. This CDR3 is built from 14 residues. Per the germline V gene, CDR1 is SGDLS and CDR2 is YYNGEE. The CDR3 is CASSSGDSYTEAFF. DNA for the CDR3: TGTGCCAGCAGCTCCGGGGACAGCTACACTGAAGCTTTCTTT.

The chain carries TRBV11-2 and TRBJ2-3; 7 bases map to TRBD2. The CDR3 extends over 12 amino acids. J was trimmed by 12 bases and V by 3 bases; bases with no gene match: 6. Germline CDR1 reads SGHAT; CDR2 reads FQNNGV. The CDR3 sequence: CASSFGGSQQYF. DNA of the CDR3: TGTGCCAGCAGCTTCGGGGGGTCTCAACAGTATTTT.

V and J are TRBV4-1 and TRBJ2-1, with 10 bases identical to TRBD2. CDR1 MGHRA and CDR2 YSYEKL come from the germline V gene. J was trimmed by 7 bases and V by 2 bases; bases with no gene match: 14. This CDR3 has 18 amino acids. The CDR3 DNA follows: TGCGCCAGCAGCCAAACGATGCTAGCGGGAGAAGTATGGAATGAGCAGTTCTTC. It encodes CASSQTMLAGEVWNEQFF.

The genes are TRBV10-3 and TRBJ1-1; D gene uncertain. The CDR3 length is 13 residues. V was cut by 4 bases and J by 0 bases, with 6 bases left in between. Germline CDR1 is ENHRY and CDR2 is SYGVKD. For the CDR3, the DNA is TGTGCCATCAGTGGGACTTTGAACACTGAAGCTTTCTTT. Its protein product is CAISGTLNTEAFF.

V and J are TRBV27 and TRBJ2-7; 7 positions match TRBD2. V was clipped by 6 bases and J by 5 bases; unmatched bases: 1. The CDR3 loop spans 11 amino acids. Germline CDR1 and CDR2: MNHEY and SMNVEV (reference sequence). The CDR3 DNA sequence: TGTGCCAGCAGGGGGGGGAACGAGCAGTACTTC. This encodes CASRGGNEQYF.

The rearrangement uses TRBV3-1 (or the pseudogene TRBV3-2) and TRBJ2-1; 11 bases are shared with TRBD2. The trim removed 4 bases at V and 10 bases at J, leaving 12 bases unmatched. The CDR3 totals 16 residues. The germline gives CDR1 LGHDT, CDR2 YNNKEL (reference sequence). CDR3 region: CASSPNSGRALGEQFF. The CDR3 bases are TGTGCCAGCAGCCCAAATAGCGGGAGGGCCCTTGGCGAGCAGTTCTTC.

This chain connects TRBV7-6 to TRBJ2-5; 13 nucleotides line up with TRBD2. The trim removed 3 bases at V and 3 bases at J, leaving 10 bases unmatched. The CDR3 sequence is 18 residues long. Germline values: CDR1 SGHVS, CDR2 FNYEAQ. CDR3 coding DNA: TGTGCCAGCAGCTTCGGACTAGCGGGAGCAGCAGGAGAAGAGACCCAGTACTTC. Its translation is CASSFGLAGAAGEETQYF.

The rearrangement uses TRBV2 and TRBJ1-4, with 9 bases fitting TRBD1. Unmatched junction bases numbered 11, after V lost 8 bases and J lost 10 bases. In germline, CDR1 is SNHLY, CDR2 FYNNEI. CDR3 size: 14 residues. This chain's CDR3 is CASRDRVLRGKLFF. For the CDR3, the DNA is TGTGCCAGCCGGGACAGGGTCTTGCGTGGAAAACTGTTTTTT. Full variable domain (outside the CDR3, taken from reference TRBV2 and TRBJ1-4): EPEVTQTPSHQVTQMGQEVILRCVPISNHLYFYWYRQILGQKVEFLVSFYNNEISEKSEIFDDQFSVERPDGSNFTLKIRSTKLEDSAMYFCASRDRVLRGKLFFGSGTQLSVL.

The chain has TRBV6-2 or TRBV6-3 and TRBJ1-1; no firm D call. Trimming cost V 0 bases and J 3 bases, with 5 bases left between them. The germline V gene has CDR1 MNHEY and CDR2 SVGEGT. This CDR3 comprises 13 residues. The DNA for the CDR3 is TGTGCCAGCAGTTACTCACGGGACACTGAAGCTTTCTTT. This gives the protein CASSYSRDTEAFF.

CDR3 in amino acids: CASSYPGTSRTLTDTQYF. The DNA for the CDR3 is TGTGCCAGCAGTTACCCCGGGACTAGCAGAACACTCACAGATACGCAGTATTTT. The rearrangement uses TRBV6-2 or TRBV6-3 and TRBJ2-3, with 9 bases that match TRBD2. The CDR3 runs to 18 residues. J was trimmed by 2 bases and V by 2 bases; bases with no gene match: 11. CDR1 and CDR2 from the germline V gene are MNHEY and SVGEGT.

The chain joins TRBV6-2 or TRBV6-3 to TRBJ1-1; TRBD1 aligns across 7 bases. Per germline, CDR1 MNHEY and CDR2 SVGEGT. V lost 2 bases to trimming and J lost 3 bases; unmatched junction nucleotides: 3. The CDR3 is 14 residues long. The CDR3 DNA reads as TGTGCCAGCAGTTACGAGGGGGCGTACACTGAAGCTTTCTTT. This gives the protein CASSYEGAYTEAFF.

This clone was seen once. V is TRBV25-1 and J is TRBJ2-7; 9 bases align to TRBD2. V dropped 1 base and J dropped 2; count of bases not matched to a gene: 3. CDR3 length equals 15 residues. CDR1 is MGHDK, CDR2 SYGVNS, per germline. The CDR3 sequence: CASSELGGRAYEQYF. In nucleotides, the CDR3 is TGTGCCAGCAGTGAATTGGGCGGGAGGGCCTACGAGCAGTACTTC.

The sample holds one count of this clone. The genes are TRBV11-3 and TRBJ2-2, with D perhaps matching TRBD1 (5 bases). The V and J ends lost 4 bases and 5 bases respectively, with 8 bases between them. Germline CDR1 SGHNT, CDR2 YENEEA. The CDR3 has 13 amino acids. The CDR3 loop reads CASSSQGTGELFF. As DNA, the CDR3 is TGTGCCAGCAGCTCCCAGGGAACCGGGGAGCTGTTTTTT.

The V call is TRBV19, the J call TRBJ1-5, with D possibly being TRBD1 (5 bases). V was shortened by 5 bases and J by 3 bases, with 17 bases between the two germline ends. The CDR3 extends over 16 amino acids. From germline, CDR1 is LNHDA and CDR2 SQIVND (reference sequence). CDR3 DNA: TGTGCCAGTAGTGTCGGGCGGGGGGTGATCAATCAGCCCCAGCATTTT. The encoded protein is CASSVGRGVINQPQHF.

This rearrangement joins TRBV15 to TRBJ1-4; no definite D call. Germline V gives CDR1 LNHNV, CDR2 YYDKDF (reference sequence). With 8 bases removed from V and 3 bases from J, the gap between germline ends came to 10 bases. The CDR3 length is 13 residues. The CDR3 region has the DNA TGTGCCACCGGAGAGTTAGCTAATGAAAAACTGTTTTTT. Translating gives CATGELANEKLFF. The whole variable domain, remainder taken from reference TRBV15 and TRBJ1-4, is DAMVIQNPRYQVTQFGKPVTLSCSQTLNHNVMYWYQQKSSQAPKLLFHYYDKDFNNEADTPDNFQSRRPNTSFCFLDIRSPGLGDTAMYLCATGELANEKLFFGSGTQLSVL.

The chain combines TRBV5-4 with TRBJ2-5, with unresolved D. Looked up from germline, CDR1 is SGHNT and CDR2 is YYREEE (reference sequence). The CDR3 consists of 13 residues. Trimming stripped 0 bases from V and 3 bases from J, with 6 bases between. The CDR3 is CASSLAFEETQYF. The CDR3 DNA reads TGTGCCAGCAGCTTGGCCTTTGAAGAGACCCAGTACTTC.

The CDR3 reads CASSQDMPGGGTDTQYF. The CDR3 DNA is TGCGCCAGCAGCCAAGATATGCCGGGAGGTGGCACAGATACGCAGTATTTT. The V call is TRBV4-3, the J call TRBJ2-3; TRBD2 matches 7 bases. The germline gives CDR1 LGHNA, CDR2 YSLEER. V dropped 0 bases and J dropped 1; count of bases not matched to a gene: 7. CDR3 size: 17 residues.